This is a list of T cell receptor beta chains from one sample in a study of blood T cells in healthy people across ages. Each CDR3 protein gets one entry after TCRdb re-called the 5' RACE reads with MiXCR. The table shows 800,000 to 950,000 distinct CDR3 sequences, with 25% to 35% occurring only once. The sample was also reused in another study, on T cells of mothers and their children.

Material: blood. All receptors come from a woman in her forties in good health. The CDR3 runs from the conserved cysteine through the conserved F or W. A D gene is named only where the DNA matches it firmly. A row's size may be missing; if present it is once, few, many or a size class.

size	V	D	J	CDR3	DNA
many	TRBV5-1	NA	TRBJ2-7	CASSTTGTGYEQYF	TGCGCCAGCAGCACGACAGGGACTGGCTACGAGCAGTACTTC
NA	TRBV4-3	TRBD1	TRBJ1-2	CASSPGQGVSYGYTF	TGCGCCAGCAGCCCCGGACAGGGGGTCAGCTATGGCTACACCTTC
many	TRBV28	NA	TRBJ1-1	CASSLIGANTEAFF	TGTGCCAGCAGTTTAATCGGGGCGAACACTGAAGCTTTCTTT
few	TRBV4-3	TRBD2	TRBJ2-3	CASSPARSPGLPTDTQYF	TGCGCCAGCAGCCCAGCTAGGTCTCCGGGACTACCCACAGATACGCAGTATTTT
few	TRBV10-2	NA	TRBJ2-7	CASTAPSSYEQYF	TGCGCCAGCACCGCACCGAGCTCCTACGAGCAGTACTTC
many	TRBV18	NA	TRBJ1-6	CASSQGTATNNSPLHF	TGTGCCAGCTCTCAAGGGACCGCTACAAATAATTCACCCCTCCACTTT
NA	TRBV9	NA	TRBJ2-2	CASSPRQAPTGELFF	TGTGCCAGCAGCCCCCGACAGGCCCCCACCGGGGAGCTGTTTTTT
many	TRBV5-1	TRBD1	TRBJ2-1	CASSANRDRDISRLYNEQFF	TGCGCCAGCAGCGCGAACCGGGACAGGGACATTTCGCGCCTATACAATGAGCAGTTCTTC
few	TRBV7-9	TRBD2	TRBJ2-3	CASSSSGGTSTDTQYF	TGTGCCAGCAGCTCAAGCGGGGGGACTAGCACAGATACGCAGTATTTT
NA	TRBV5-6	NA	TRBJ2-1	CASSGWTSSSYNEQFF	TGTGCCAGTAGTGGGTGGACTTCGAGCTCCTACAATGAGCAGTTCTTC
NA	TRBV12-3/TRBV12-4	NA	TRBJ1-5	CASSLGEGNQPQHF	TGTGCCAGCAGTTTAGGGGAGGGCAATCAGCCCCAGCATTTT
NA	TRBV12-3/TRBV12-4	TRBD1	TRBJ2-2	CASRGTVGAGELFF	TGTGCCAGCAGGGGGACAGTGGGCGCCGGGGAGCTGTTTTTT
NA	TRBV24-1	TRBD1	TRBJ2-2	CATTGTGGPGELFF	TGTGCCACCACCGGGACAGGGGGGCCCGGGGAGCTGTTTTTT
few	TRBV11-2	TRBD1	TRBJ1-6	CASSFKSGQGNSPLHF	TGTGCCAGCAGTTTTAAATCGGGACAGGGGAATTCACCCCTCCACTTT
many	TRBV6-2/TRBV6-3	NA	TRBJ2-7	CASRVPGTTTYEQYF	TGTGCCAGCAGAGTGCCCGGGACAACAACCTACGAGCAGTACTTC
NA	TRBV27	TRBD1	TRBJ2-4	CASSLVGTGVEQYF	TGTGCCAGCAGCTTGGTTGGGACAGGGGTTGAGCAGTACTTC
many	TRBV10-3	NA	TRBJ1-5	CAISDYNQPQHF	TGTGCCATCAGTGATTACAATCAGCCCCAGCATTTT
few	TRBV24-1	NA	TRBJ2-7	CATRDARSSYEQYF	TGTGCCACCAGGGATGCCAGGAGCTCCTACGAGCAGTACTTC
NA	TRBV4-1	NA	TRBJ1-5	CASSDGYSDKYSNQPQHF	TGCGCCAGCTCCGACGGGTACAGCGACAAATATAGCAATCAGCCCCAGCATTTT
NA	TRBV9	NA	TRBJ2-7	CAGSVVSGAREQYF	TGTGCCGGCAGCGTAGTTTCCGGGGCGAGGGAGCAGTACTTC
few	TRBV29-1	TRBD1	TRBJ1-5	CSVQGSNQPQHF	TGCAGTGTACAGGGGAGCAATCAGCCCCAGCATTTT
few	TRBV20-1	NA	TRBJ1-4	CSAREINNEKLFF	TGCAGTGCTAGAGAGATAAATAATGAAAAACTGTTTTTT
few	TRBV5-1	NA	TRBJ2-3	CASSLGVVQGADTRYF	TGCGCCAGCAGCCTGGGTGTCGTACAGGGAGCAGATACGCGGTATTTT
few	TRBV18	TRBD1	TRBJ2-7	CASSRSGTVSEQYF	TGTGCCAGCTCACGGTCTGGGACAGTGAGCGAGCAGTACTTC
NA	TRBV20-1	TRBD2	TRBJ2-5	CSAREENKRGVEEIQYF	TGCAGTGCTAGAGAAGAGAACAAGCGGGGAGTCGAAGAGATCCAGTACTTC
NA	TRBV10-2	NA	TRBJ2-7	CATAILNYEQYF	TGCGCCACCGCGATCCTTAACTACGAGCAGTACTTC
once	TRBV12-3/TRBV12-4	TRBD1	TRBJ2-3	CASILTGGGDMQYF	TGTGCCAGCATTTTGACAGGGGGCGGAGACATGCAGTATTTT
NA	TRBV20-1	NA	TRBJ1-5	CSATGGNQPQHF	TGCAGTGCTACAGGGGGCAATCAGCCCCAGCATTTT
NA	TRBV6-1	NA	TRBJ1-1	CASTEQGKDTEAFF	TGTGCCAGCACCGAACAGGGCAAGGACACTGAAGCTTTCTTT
many	TRBV6-1	NA	TRBJ1-2	CASSFRLGGYTF	TGTGCCAGCAGTTTCCGATTGGGCGGCTACACCTTC
many	TRBV4-3	NA	TRBJ1-2	CASSQLDGDGGYTF	TGCGCCAGCAGCCAATTGGACGGGGACGGGGGCTACACCTTC
few	TRBV6-5	TRBD1	TRBJ1-5	CASRGQGVFGNQPQHF	TGTGCCAGCAGGGGACAGGGGGTTTTTGGCAATCAGCCCCAGCATTTT
NA	TRBV9	NA	TRBJ2-2	CASSVEVSGELFF	TGTGCCAGCAGCGTAGAGGTCTCCGGGGAGCTGTTTTTT
few	TRBV11-1	TRBD2	TRBJ2-2	CASSSFSGVGTGELFF	TGTGCCAGCAGCTCCTTTAGCGGGGTTGGCACCGGGGAGCTGTTTTTT
NA	TRBV18	NA	TRBJ1-1	CASSPLGAFGTEAFF	TGTGCCAGCTCACCCTTGGGGGCGTTCGGCACTGAAGCTTTCTTT
many	TRBV9	NA	TRBJ1-5	CASRSPGTGNQPQHF	TGTGCCAGCAGGTCCCCCGGGACGGGAAATCAGCCCCAGCATTTT
NA	TRBV12-3/TRBV12-4	NA	TRBJ1-4	CASSQMGGAQTKKLFF	TGTGCCAGCAGCCAAATGGGGGGGGCGCAGACAAAAAAACTGTTTTTT
NA	TRBV2	NA	TRBJ2-7	CASSEGRWGQYF	TGTGCCAGCAGTGAGGGACGATGGGGGCAGTACTTC
few	TRBV18	NA	TRBJ1-2	CASSPLKGFNYGYTF	TGTGCCAGCTCACCACTTAAGGGGTTCAACTATGGCTACACCTTC
many	TRBV29-1	NA	TRBJ1-4	CSAQTDTNEKLFF	TGCAGCGCGCAGACAGATACTAATGAAAAACTGTTTTTT
few	TRBV9	NA	TRBJ2-1	CASSDQLYNEQFF	TGTGCCAGCAGCGACCAATTGTACAATGAGCAGTTCTTC
NA	TRBV20-1	NA	TRBJ2-1	CSAHYSVGASSYNEQFF	TGCAGTGCCCACTATAGTGTAGGGGCTAGCTCCTACAATGAGCAGTTCTTC
NA	TRBV28	TRBD2	TRBJ2-5	CASSILRGSGSEETQYF	TGTGCCAGCAGCATTCTTAGGGGTAGCGGGAGCGAGGAGACCCAGTACTTC
many	TRBV7-3	NA	TRBJ2-1	CASSLTGNEQFF	TGTGCCAGCAGCTTAACGGGCAATGAGCAGTTCTTC
many	TRBV4-3	TRBD1	TRBJ2-7	CASSQDTGGLQYF	TGCGCCAGCAGCCAAGATACAGGGGGGCTCCAGTACTTC
many	TRBV24-1	TRBD2	TRBJ2-5	CATSDGTSAQETQYF	TGTGCCACCAGTGATGGGACTAGCGCGCAAGAGACCCAGTACTTC
NA	TRBV6-6	NA	TRBJ1-1	CASTPPGQSDTEAFF	TGTGCCAGCACCCCCCCGGGGCAGTCGGACACTGAAGCTTTCTTT
many	TRBV20-1	TRBD2	TRBJ2-5	CSAATSGGWGETQYF	TGCAGTGCAGCGACTAGCGGGGGCTGGGGGGAGACCCAGTACTTC
few	TRBV7-2	TRBD1	TRBJ2-2	CASRTDRGETGELFF	TGTGCCAGCAGAACAGACAGGGGTGAAACCGGGGAGCTGTTTTTT
NA	TRBV12-3/TRBV12-4	NA	TRBJ2-1	CASSLQLGEQFF	TGTGCCAGCAGTTTACAGCTCGGAGAGCAGTTCTTC
few	TRBV11-1	TRBD2	TRBJ2-5	CASSLKAGTSVETQYF	TGTGCCAGCAGCTTAAAGGCCGGGACTAGCGTAGAGACCCAGTACTTC
NA	TRBV9	NA	TRBJ1-1	CASSGRNGLLANTEAFF	TGTGCCAGCAGCGGCCGAAACGGACTCCTGGCAAACACTGAAGCTTTCTTT